This is a list of T cell receptor beta chains from one sample in a study of blood T cells in healthy people across ages. TCRdb redid the calling of the 5' RACE reads with MiXCR, one entry per CDR3 protein. This repertoire shows 650,000 to 800,000 distinct CDR3 sequences, around 45% found once; its top ten account for roughly a fifth. Sequencing was performed on blood. These receptors all stem from a man aged 55-75 years in good health. CDR3s include the opening cysteine and the closing phenylalanine or tryptophan. D genes are given only for firm matches. Size values are once, few and many counts, or a class for expanded clones, and some rows have none.

J gene | V gene | clone size | D gene | CDR3 DNA | CDR3 protein
TRBJ2-1 | TRBV20-1 | - | TRBD2 | TGCAGTGCTAGAGATCTGGGGACTAGCGCATACAATGAGCAGTTCTTC | CSARDLGTSAYNEQFF
TRBJ2-1 | TRBV7-2 | - | TRBD2 | TGTGCCAGCAGCTCCCAATCGGGTCGGGGGGCCTACAATGAGCAGTTCTTC | CASSSQSGRGAYNEQFF
TRBJ2-3 | TRBV29-1 | few | TRBD1 | TGCAGCGTTCAGGTGGGACAGGGGCCCTCAGATACGCAGTATTTT | CSVQVGQGPSDTQYF
TRBJ2-1 | TRBV10-3 | - | - | TGTGCCATCAGTGAGACTAGGAATGAGCAGTTCTTC | CAISETRNEQFF
TRBJ2-1 | TRBV7-9 | - | - | TGTGCCAGCAGCTTCGTGGGGTACGGATACAATGAGCAGTTCTTC | CASSFVGYGYNEQFF
TRBJ2-5 | TRBV11-3 | - | - | TGTGCCTCGGCGGTCGATGTAGAGACCCAGTACTTC | CASAVDVETQYF
TRBJ2-1 | TRBV5-1 | few | TRBD1 | TGCGCCAGCAGCCCGGGACAGGGATTTGAGCAGTTCTTC | CASSPGQGFEQFF
TRBJ2-4 | TRBV7-9 | - | - | TGTGCCAGCAGCTTAGTCTCGGAGGGGCTAGCCAAAAACATTCAGTACTTC | CASSLVSEGLAKNIQYF
TRBJ2-3 | TRBV4-3 | - | TRBD2 | TGCGCCAGCAGCCAAGACTCCGGGAGGAGCGCAGATACGCAGTATTTT | CASSQDSGRSADTQYF
TRBJ2-7 | TRBV13 | - | - | TGTGCCAGCGCCCAACCCCCGGGCGGCGAGCAGTACTTC | CASAQPPGGEQYF
TRBJ2-1 | TRBV30 | - | - | TGTGCCTGGAGTGGTGGCAATGAGCAGTTCTTC | CAWSGGNEQFF
TRBJ2-5 | TRBV5-6 | - | - | TGTGCCAGCAGCTTAGGATTACGAACGCAGTACTTC | CASSLGLRTQYF
TRBJ2-7 | TRBV4-1 | few | - | TGCGCCAGCAGCCAAGGCAGGCAATCGATCTACGAGCAGTACTTC | CASSQGRQSIYEQYF
TRBJ2-3 | TRBV5-1 | few | TRBD2 | TGCGCCAGCAGCTCGGGACTAGCGGTCCAAACAGCAAGGGATACGCAGTATTTT | CASSSGLAVQTARDTQYF
TRBJ2-5 | TRBV5-5 | - | - | TGTGCCAGCGGTAGCAGGGTTCCGGAGACCCAGTACTTC | CASGSRVPETQYF
TRBJ2-7 | TRBV30 | - | - | TGTGCCTTATCCCTCGTCCGGGTTCCCTACGAGCAGTACTTC | CALSLVRVPYEQYF
TRBJ2-5 | TRBV18 | few | - | TGTGCCAGCTCACCCGACCGCGGGGTTGGCCAAGAGACCCAGTACTTC | CASSPDRGVGQETQYF
TRBJ1-2 | TRBV4-1 | many | - | TGCGCCAGCAGCCACCCCACATCCAGGGGATTTCACTATGGCTACACCTTC | CASSHPTSRGFHYGYTF